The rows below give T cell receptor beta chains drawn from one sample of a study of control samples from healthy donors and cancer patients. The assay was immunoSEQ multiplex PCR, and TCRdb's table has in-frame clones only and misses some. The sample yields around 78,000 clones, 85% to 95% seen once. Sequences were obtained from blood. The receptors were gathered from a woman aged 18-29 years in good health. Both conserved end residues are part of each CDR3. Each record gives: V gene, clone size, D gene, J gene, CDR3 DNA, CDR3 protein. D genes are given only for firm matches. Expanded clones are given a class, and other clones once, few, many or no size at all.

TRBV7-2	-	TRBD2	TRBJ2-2	TGTGCCAGCAGCTTAGGGGCTAGCGGGATTAACACCGGGGAGCTGTTTTTT	CASSLGASGINTGELFF
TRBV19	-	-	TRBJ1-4	TGTGCCAGTACCGACCGGGACTTAGCAACTAATGAAAAACTGTTTTTT	CASTDRDLATNEKLFF
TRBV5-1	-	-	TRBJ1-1	TGCGCCAGCAGCTTGGCCGGCCGGGGCAGCCATATGAACACTGAAGCTTTCTTT	CASSLAGRGSHMNTEAFF
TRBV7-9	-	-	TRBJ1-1	TGTGCCAGCAGCTTAGTAAGGGATCGGACTGAAGCTTTCTTT	CASSLVRDRTEAFF
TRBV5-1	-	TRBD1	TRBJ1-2	TGCGCCAGCAGCTTCGGACAGGCTAACTATGGCTACACCTTC	CASSFGQANYGYTF
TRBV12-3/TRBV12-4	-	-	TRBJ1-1	TGTGCCAGCAGTTTCTCAGGAAACACTGAAGCTTTCTTT	CASSFSGNTEAFF
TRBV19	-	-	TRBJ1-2	TGTGCCAGTAGTACGGACACACGAAACTATGGCTACACCTTC	CASSTDTRNYGYTF
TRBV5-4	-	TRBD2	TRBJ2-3	TGTGCCAGCAGCTTGGGGAGCGGGAGAACGAATACGCAGTATTTT	CASSLGSGRTNTQYF
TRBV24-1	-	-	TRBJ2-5	TGTGCCACCAGTGATTCCTCCGGGGACGTCGGGCGGGAGACCCAGTACTTC	CATSDSSGDVGRETQYF
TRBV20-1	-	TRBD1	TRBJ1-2	TGCAGTGCTAGTGAAGGGGGCAGATTTTCTAACTATGGCTACACCTTC	CSASEGGRFSNYGYTF
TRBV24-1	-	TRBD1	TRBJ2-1	TGTGCCACCGGAATAGGGCAGGGGGCCAATGAGCAGTTCTTC	CATGIGQGANEQFF
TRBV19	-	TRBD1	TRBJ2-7	TGTGCCAGTAGCAGATCATCCCGACAGGGGAACTACGAGCAGTACTTC	CASSRSSRQGNYEQYF
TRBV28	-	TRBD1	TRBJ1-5	TGTGCCAGCAGTCTCGACAGGGTGTTGGGCAATCAGCCCCAGCATTTT	CASSLDRVLGNQPQHF
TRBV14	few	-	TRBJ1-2	TGTGCCAGCAGCCAAGTAGGGCACTATGGCTACACCTTC	CASSQVGHYGYTF
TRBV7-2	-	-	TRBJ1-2	TGTGCCAGCAGCCTCACTCCCCCAACGGACAGCTATGGCTACACCTTC	CASSLTPPTDSYGYTF
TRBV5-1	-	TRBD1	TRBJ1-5	TGCGCCAGCAGCTTAGGGACAGGGGTTAATCAGCCCCAGCATTTT	CASSLGTGVNQPQHF
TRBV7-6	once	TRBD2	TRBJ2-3	TGTGCCAGCAGCTTCCTAGCGGGGGGCACAGATACGCAGTATTTT	CASSFLAGGTDTQYF
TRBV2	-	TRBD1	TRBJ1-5	TGTGCCAGCAGCCGCATGGGACAGAAAAATCAGCCCCAGCATTTT	CASSRMGQKNQPQHF
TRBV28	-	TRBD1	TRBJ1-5	TGTGCCAGCAGAGCCCGGGACAGGGGGCCTCAGCCCCAGCATTTT	CASRARDRGPQPQHF
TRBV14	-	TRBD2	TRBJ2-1	TGTGCCAGCAGCCCCAAGGGGACTCCGGGAGGGCCACCGGCGGACAATGAGCAGTTCTTC	CASSPKGTPGGPPADNEQFF
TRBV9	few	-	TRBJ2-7	TGTGCCAGCACCGGAGGAGTCCTTTCGCCGGGGGCTTCCTACGAGCAGTACTTC	CASTGGVLSPGASYEQYF
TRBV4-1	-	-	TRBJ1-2	TGCGCCAGCAGCCAAGCTTTTGGTTCGTCTAACTATGGCTACACCTTC	CASSQAFGSSNYGYTF
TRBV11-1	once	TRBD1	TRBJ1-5	TGTGCCAGCAGCCGCGAATCCGGGACAGCCCAGCCCCAGCATTTT	CASSRESGTAQPQHF
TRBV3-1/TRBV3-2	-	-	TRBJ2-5	TGTGCCAGCAGCCAAGGGGCGCGGGAGACCCAGTACTTC	CASSQGARETQYF
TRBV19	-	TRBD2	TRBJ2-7	TGTGCCAGTAGTCCCCGGACTAGCGGGCACCCGGGCGAGCAGTACTTC	CASSPRTSGHPGEQYF
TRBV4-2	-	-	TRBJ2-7	TGTGCCAGCACTATGGGAGCGGACTACGAGCAGTACTTC	CASTMGADYEQYF